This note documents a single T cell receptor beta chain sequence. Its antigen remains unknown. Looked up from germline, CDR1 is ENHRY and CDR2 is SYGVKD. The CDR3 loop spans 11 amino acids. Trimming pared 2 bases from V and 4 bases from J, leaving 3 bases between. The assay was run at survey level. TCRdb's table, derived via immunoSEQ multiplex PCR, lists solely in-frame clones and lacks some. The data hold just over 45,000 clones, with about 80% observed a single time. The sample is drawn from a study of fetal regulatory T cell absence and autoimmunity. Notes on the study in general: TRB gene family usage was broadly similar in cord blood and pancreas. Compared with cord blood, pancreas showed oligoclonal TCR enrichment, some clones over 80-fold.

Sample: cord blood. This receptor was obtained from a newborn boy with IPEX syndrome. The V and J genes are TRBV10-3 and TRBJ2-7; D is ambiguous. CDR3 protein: CAISEGYEQYF. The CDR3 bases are TGTGCCATCAGTGAGGGTTACGAGCAGTACTTC.